This T cell receptor (beta chain) originates from a study of CD8+ T cells in alopecia areata. Study-level findings and limits: Researchers reported that TCR sharing among patients proved less clear than in mice, possibly HLA-linked.

Extracted from the samples, RNA was reverse transcribed into cDNA to serve as the sequencing template. Measured with immunoSEQ multiplex PCR; TCRdb has only the in-frame clones, and not every one. The profile covers 130,000 or so clones, with 47% appearing a single time and approximately 10% taken by the ten largest. Per germline, CDR1 MGHDK and CDR2 SYGVNS. The V and J ends lost 7 bases and 0 bases respectively, with 10 bases between them. The CDR3 has 14 residues. Specimens obtained from alopecia areata patients comprised lesional scalp punch biopsies and peripheral blood. This clone was detected a few times. The antigen remains unidentified.

The rearrangement links TRBV25-1 to TRBJ2-1; D call uncertain. Sequencing was performed on NKG2D-low CD8+ T cells sorted from blood. This clonotype originated in a human donor with alopecia areata. CDR3 loop: CASTDGGSYNEQFF. The CDR3 nucleotides read TGTGCCAGCACTGACGGTGGCTCCTACAATGAGCAGTTCTTC.